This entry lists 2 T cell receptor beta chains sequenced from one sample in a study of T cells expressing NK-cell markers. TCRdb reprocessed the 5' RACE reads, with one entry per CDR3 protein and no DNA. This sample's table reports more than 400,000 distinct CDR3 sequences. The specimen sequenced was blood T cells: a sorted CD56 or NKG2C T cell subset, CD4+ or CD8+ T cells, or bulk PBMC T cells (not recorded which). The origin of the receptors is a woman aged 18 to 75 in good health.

CDR3 amino acids: CASSLRGMGTEAFF. The rearrangement joins TRBV5-1 to TRBJ1-1; TCRdb proposes TRBD1, but this gene call is untestable without DNA. The CDR3 runs 14 residues. CDR1 SGHRS and CDR2 YFSETQ come from the germline V gene.

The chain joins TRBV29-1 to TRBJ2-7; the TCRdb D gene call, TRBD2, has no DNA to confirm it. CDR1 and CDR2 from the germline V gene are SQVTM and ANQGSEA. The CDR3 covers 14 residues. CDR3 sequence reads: CSVPKTSGSYEQYF.